These T cell receptor beta chains were read from a single sample in a study of human T cells and chemical hapten exposure. TCRdb called the RACE reads again in MiXCR, with one record for every CDR3 protein. In the table there are 250,000 or so distinct CDR3 sequences, approximately 8.6% of which are singletons. This sample comprised whole blood, obtained in connection with sensitization to the hapten diphenylcyclopropenone (DPC). The receptor source for this set is a woman in her forties with alopecia areata. Some clones in this sample may be carry-over from other donors' samples. Each CDR3 is given with its conserved first and last residue. D genes are given only for firm matches.

D gene: NA; V gene: TRBV28; CDR3 protein: CASSLGRRPGGQPQHF
D gene: NA; V gene: TRBV6-5; CDR3 protein: CASSYRRGDQPQHF
D gene: NA; V gene: TRBV4-2; CDR3 protein: CASSQSGTLISYEQYF
D gene: TRBD2; V gene: TRBV4-2; CDR3 protein: CASSPGTSGTDEQFF
D gene: NA; V gene: TRBV6-5; CDR3 protein: CASSYGDSPGDKTQYF
D gene: NA; V gene: TRBV20-1; CDR3 protein: CSAKTGLSNQPQHF
D gene: NA; V gene: TRBV29-1; CDR3 protein: CSVEGGAANTGELFF
D gene: NA; V gene: TRBV4-2; CDR3 protein: CASSQTTSVEETQYF
D gene: TRBD2; V gene: TRBV11-2; CDR3 protein: CASSFGLAGTETQYF
D gene: NA; V gene: TRBV20-1; CDR3 protein: CSASSFALAMNTEAFF
D gene: TRBD1; V gene: TRBV28; CDR3 protein: CASSPGGGLREKLFF
D gene: TRBD2; V gene: TRBV5-1; CDR3 protein: CASSLAAVAGPGGEQFF
D gene: TRBD1; V gene: TRBV20-1; CDR3 protein: CSAKQGGQPQHF
D gene: NA; V gene: TRBV5-1; CDR3 protein: CASKKGAGTDTQYF
D gene: TRBD1; V gene: TRBV5-1; CDR3 protein: CASSLQEGAPTEAFF